The rows below give T cell receptor beta chains drawn from one sample of a study of cytomegalovirus exposure and HLA in healthy donors. Clones were read by immunoSEQ multiplex PCR, and TCRdb kept only the in-frame ones, dropping some. The sample consists of some 180,000 clones, about 90% of them appearing once. Sequenced: PBMCs. These receptors were collected from a girl less than two years old in good health and CMV-seronegative. CDR3s leave out the opening cysteine and the closing phenylalanine or tryptophan. Fields, in order: V gene, CDR3 protein.

V gene: TRBV6-1
CDR3 protein: ASMSGDRYEQY

V gene: TRBV29-1
CDR3 protein: SVEARQNTGELF

V gene: TRBV27
CDR3 protein: ASSPLSRGMGKNIQY

V gene: TRBV30
CDR3 protein: AWNSMVANYGYT

V gene: TRBV4-3
CDR3 protein: ASSQERGGEYNEQF

V gene: TRBV29-1
CDR3 protein: SVGAILAGQKETQY

V gene: TRBV4-1
CDR3 protein: ASSPTSGGNIQY

V gene: TRBV30
CDR3 protein: ACSLDSTDTQY

V gene: TRBV6-6
CDR3 protein: ASSYHTGELF

V gene: TRBV7-2
CDR3 protein: ASSLWGLETQY

V gene: TRBV30
CDR3 protein: AWKRVWQGARRSEKLF

V gene: TRBV9
CDR3 protein: ASSTRQGALGNTQY

V gene: TRBV30
CDR3 protein: AWSPPIGGTIY

V gene: TRBV6-1
CDR3 protein: ASSPGLAGGNEQF

V gene: TRBV7-9
CDR3 protein: SSSLVTGSGF

V gene: TRBV4-2
CDR3 protein: ASSQPRDRGSGYT

V gene: TRBV6-1
CDR3 protein: ASSETPGFGELF

V gene: TRBV11-3
CDR3 protein: ASRPPLTGGPNQPQH

V gene: TRBV11-3
CDR3 protein: ASSLSGLGGGHTGELF

V gene: TRBV7-6
CDR3 protein: ASSRLAGGYEQY

V gene: TRBV27
CDR3 protein: ASSPTGTPGTGELF

V gene: TRBV5-1
CDR3 protein: ASSLRLAGGHGELF

V gene: TRBV29-1
CDR3 protein: SVWDRGGYNEQF

V gene: TRBV2
CDR3 protein: ASRRDRGRNYGYT

V gene: TRBV10-3
CDR3 protein: AISPDRGVHEQY

V gene: TRBV29-1
CDR3 protein: SGREGQETQY

V gene: TRBV30
CDR3 protein: AWSPPQTATYNYGYT

V gene: TRBV10-2
CDR3 protein: ASKGQGNSPLH

V gene: TRBV29-1
CDR3 protein: SVQRDNSYEQY

V gene: TRBV2
CDR3 protein: ASRGSGRGGELF

V gene: TRBV4-1
CDR3 protein: ASSQASFGVGLYGYT

V gene: TRBV5-1
CDR3 protein: ASRLASGETQY

V gene: TRBV6-5
CDR3 protein: ASSQYPGHLYEQY

V gene: TRBV18
CDR3 protein: ASSPKAQAGGASGNTIY

V gene: TRBV18
CDR3 protein: ASSPEASGAYEQY

V gene: TRBV19
CDR3 protein: ASSTPPGYDEKLF

V gene: TRBV11-3
CDR3 protein: ASSASGSEQF

V gene: TRBV5-1
CDR3 protein: ASSGMRTDTQY

V gene: TRBV6-5
CDR3 protein: ASSPQLAETQY

V gene: TRBV11-3
CDR3 protein: ASSQGLINEQF

V gene: TRBV2
CDR3 protein: ASSEVLIGSYEQY

V gene: TRBV15
CDR3 protein: ATSRERGDYQPQH

V gene: TRBV11-2
CDR3 protein: ASSPPGLGDNEQF

V gene: TRBV2
CDR3 protein: ASSSMGQDSYEQY

V gene: TRBV7-3
CDR3 protein: ASSPGGTSPEQF

V gene: TRBV15
CDR3 protein: ATSSLRGTDTQY

V gene: TRBV5-4
CDR3 protein: ASSFNQETQY

V gene: TRBV6-4
CDR3 protein: ASSDRPGGSDTQY

V gene: TRBV23-1
CDR3 protein: ASSQKTGVNTEAF

V gene: TRBV7-9
CDR3 protein: ASSLTGMNTEAF

V gene: TRBV4-1
CDR3 protein: ASSHYTRNEQF

V gene: TRBV9
CDR3 protein: ASSPRVGNTEAF

V gene: TRBV4-3
CDR3 protein: ASSQGTSGRGEQF

V gene: TRBV9
CDR3 protein: ASSSRQGRMNTEAF